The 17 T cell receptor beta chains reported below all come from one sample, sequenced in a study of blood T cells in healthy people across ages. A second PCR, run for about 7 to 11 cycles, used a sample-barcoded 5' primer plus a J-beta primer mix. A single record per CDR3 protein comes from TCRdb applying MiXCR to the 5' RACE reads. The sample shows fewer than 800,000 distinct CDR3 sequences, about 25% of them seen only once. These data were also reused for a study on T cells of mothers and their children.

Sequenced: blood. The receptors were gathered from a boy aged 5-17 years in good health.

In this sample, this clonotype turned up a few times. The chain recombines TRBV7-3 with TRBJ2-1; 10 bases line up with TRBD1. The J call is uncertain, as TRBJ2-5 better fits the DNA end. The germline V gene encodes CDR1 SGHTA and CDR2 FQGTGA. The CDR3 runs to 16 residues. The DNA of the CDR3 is TGTGCCAGCAGCGCCGCCGGGACAGGGGTGAAAGAGACCCAGTACTTC. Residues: CASSAAGTGVKETQYF.

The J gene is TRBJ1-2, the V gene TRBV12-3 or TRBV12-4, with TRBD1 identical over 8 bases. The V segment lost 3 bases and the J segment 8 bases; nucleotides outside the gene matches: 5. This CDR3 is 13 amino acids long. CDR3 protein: CASSFQGAGGYTF. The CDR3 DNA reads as TGTGCCAGCAGTTTCCAGGGGGCGGGAGGCTACACCTTC.

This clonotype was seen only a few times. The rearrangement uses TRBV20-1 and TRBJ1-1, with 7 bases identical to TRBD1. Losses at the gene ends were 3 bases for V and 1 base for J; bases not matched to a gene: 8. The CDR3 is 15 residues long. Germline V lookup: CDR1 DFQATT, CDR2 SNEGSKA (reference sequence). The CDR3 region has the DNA TGCAGTGCTAGGGATCCATACAGGGGGAACACTGAAGCTTTCTTT. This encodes CSARDPYRGNTEAFF.

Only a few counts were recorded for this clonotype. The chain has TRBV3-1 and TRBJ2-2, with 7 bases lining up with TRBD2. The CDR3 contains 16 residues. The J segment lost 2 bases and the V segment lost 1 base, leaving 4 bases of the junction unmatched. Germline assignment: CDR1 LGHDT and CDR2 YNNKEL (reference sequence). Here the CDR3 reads CASSQGRGLNTGELFF. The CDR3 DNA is TGTGCCAGCAGCCAAGGTCGGGGACTAAACACCGGGGAGCTGTTTTTT. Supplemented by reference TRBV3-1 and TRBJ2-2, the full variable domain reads DTAVSQTPKYLVTQMGNDKSIKCEQNLGHDTMYWYKQDSKKFLKIMFSYNNKELIINETVPNRFSPKSPDKAHLNLHINSLELGDSAVYFCASSQGRGLNTGELFFGEGSRLTVL.

The CDR3 spells CASSSRVDPWGADTQYF. CDR3 DNA: TGTGCCAGCAGCTCACGGGTCGACCCTTGGGGGGCAGATACGCAGTATTTT. The V and J genes are TRBV11-2 and TRBJ2-3; perhaps TRBD2 as D (6 bases). The CDR3 has 17 residues. The V and J ends lost 4 bases and 4 bases respectively, with 21 bases between them. Germline CDR1 is SGHAT and CDR2 is FQNNGV. The full variable domain, rest sourced from reference TRBV11-2 and TRBJ2-3, is EAGVAQSPRYKIIEKRQSVAFWCNPISGHATLYWYQQILGQGPKLLIQFQNNGVVDDSQLPKDRFSAERLKGVDSTLKIQPAKLEDSAVYLCASSSRVDPWGADTQYFGPGTRLTVL.

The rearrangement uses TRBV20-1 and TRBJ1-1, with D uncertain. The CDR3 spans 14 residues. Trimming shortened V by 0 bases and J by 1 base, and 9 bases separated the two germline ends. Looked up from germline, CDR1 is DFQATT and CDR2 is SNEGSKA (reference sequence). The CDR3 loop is CSARDETGNTEAFF. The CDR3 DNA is TGCAGTGCTAGAGATGAAACGGGGAACACTGAAGCTTTCTTT.

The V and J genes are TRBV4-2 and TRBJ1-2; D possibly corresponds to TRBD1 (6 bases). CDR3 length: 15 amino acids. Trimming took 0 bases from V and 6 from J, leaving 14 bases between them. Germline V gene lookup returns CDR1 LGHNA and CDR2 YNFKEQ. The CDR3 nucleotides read TGTGCCAGCAGCCAAGATGGATACCAGGGGAATGGCTACACCTTC. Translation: CASSQDGYQGNGYTF.

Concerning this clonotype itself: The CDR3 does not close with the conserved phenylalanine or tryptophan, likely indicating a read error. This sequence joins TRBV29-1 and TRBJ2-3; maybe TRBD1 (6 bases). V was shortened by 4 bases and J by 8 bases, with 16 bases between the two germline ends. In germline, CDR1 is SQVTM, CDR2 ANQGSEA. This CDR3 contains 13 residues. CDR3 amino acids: CSVGTTKGGTQYL. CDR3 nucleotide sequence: TGCAGCGTTGGTACTACCAAAGGGGGTACGCAGTATCTT.

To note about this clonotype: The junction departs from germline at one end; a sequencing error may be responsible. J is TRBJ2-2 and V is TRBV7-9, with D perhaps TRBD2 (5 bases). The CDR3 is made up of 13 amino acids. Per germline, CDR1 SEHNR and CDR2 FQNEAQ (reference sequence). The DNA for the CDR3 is TGTGCCAGCAGCTTACTAAACACCGGGGAGCTGTCTTTT. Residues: CASSLLNTGELSF.

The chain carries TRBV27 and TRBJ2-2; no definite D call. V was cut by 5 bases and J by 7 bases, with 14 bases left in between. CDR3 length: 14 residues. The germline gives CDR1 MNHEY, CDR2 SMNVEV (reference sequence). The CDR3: CASSPRGGFGELFF. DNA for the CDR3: TGTGCCAGCAGTCCCCGAGGCGGTTTCGGGGAGCTGTTTTTT.

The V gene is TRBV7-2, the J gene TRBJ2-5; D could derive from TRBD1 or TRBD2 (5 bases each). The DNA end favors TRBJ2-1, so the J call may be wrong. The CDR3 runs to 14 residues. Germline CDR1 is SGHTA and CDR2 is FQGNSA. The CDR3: CASSLTGRLNEQFF. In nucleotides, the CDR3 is TGTGCCAGCAGCTTAACGGGGCGCCTCAATGAGCAGTTCTTC.

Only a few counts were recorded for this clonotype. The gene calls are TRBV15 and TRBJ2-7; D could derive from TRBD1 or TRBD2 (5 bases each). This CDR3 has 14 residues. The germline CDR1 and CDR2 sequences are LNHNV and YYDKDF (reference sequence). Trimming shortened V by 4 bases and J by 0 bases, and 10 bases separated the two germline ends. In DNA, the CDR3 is TGTGCCACCAGCAAGGGACGGAGCTCCTACGAGCAGTACTTC. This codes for CATSKGRSSYEQYF.

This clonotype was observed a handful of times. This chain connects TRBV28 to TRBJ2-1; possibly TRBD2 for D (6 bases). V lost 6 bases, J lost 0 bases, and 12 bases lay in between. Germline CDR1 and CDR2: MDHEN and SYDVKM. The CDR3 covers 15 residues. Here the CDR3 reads CASRETRGSYNEQFF. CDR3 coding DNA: TGTGCCAGCAGGGAGACTAGAGGCTCCTACAATGAGCAGTTCTTC.

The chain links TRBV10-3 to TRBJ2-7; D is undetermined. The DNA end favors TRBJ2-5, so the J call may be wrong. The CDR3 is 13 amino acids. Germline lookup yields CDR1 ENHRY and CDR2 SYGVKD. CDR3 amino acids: CAISEGLGETQYF. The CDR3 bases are TGTGCCATCAGTGAGGGTTTGGGAGAGACCCAGTACTTC.

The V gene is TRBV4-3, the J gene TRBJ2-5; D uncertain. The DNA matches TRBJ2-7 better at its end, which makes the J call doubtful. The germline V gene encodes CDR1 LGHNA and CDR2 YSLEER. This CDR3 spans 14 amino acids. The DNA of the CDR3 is TGCGCCAGCAGCCAAGACAAGTTCTTGAGCGAGCAGTACTTC. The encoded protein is CASSQDKFLSEQYF.

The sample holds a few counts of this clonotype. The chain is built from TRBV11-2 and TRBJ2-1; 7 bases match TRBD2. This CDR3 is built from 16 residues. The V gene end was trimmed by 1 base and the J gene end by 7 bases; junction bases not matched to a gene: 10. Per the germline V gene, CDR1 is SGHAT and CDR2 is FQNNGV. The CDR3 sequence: CASSLVGTIRANEQFF. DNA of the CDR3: TGTGCCAGCAGCTTAGTAGGGACTATCAGGGCGAATGAGCAGTTCTTC.

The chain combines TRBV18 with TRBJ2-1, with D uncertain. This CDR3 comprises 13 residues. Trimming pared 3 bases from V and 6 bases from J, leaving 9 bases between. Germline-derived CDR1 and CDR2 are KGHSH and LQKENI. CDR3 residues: CASSPLVANEQFF. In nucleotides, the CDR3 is TGTGCCAGCTCACCCTTGGTTGCCAATGAGCAGTTCTTC.